This T cell receptor (beta chain) is from a study of blood T cell repertoires in COVID-19. About the study: Some COVID-19 samples were acute and others convalescent; all came from the United States, Italy and Spain.

Authors' processing steps: Amplification of reference gene primers was used by the study to estimate nucleated cell counts. The method was immunoSEQ multiplex PCR; TCRdb's version includes in-frame clones alone and lacks a portion of them. D and trimming were read from the DNA, whereas the V and J calls and clone size are those reported in that table. Altogether fewer than 450,000 clones are present, 88% being singletons, with the ten largest covering roughly 12%. Seattle cases were enrolled at active infection and followed longitudinally. Germline V CDR1 and CDR2: GTSNPN, SVGIG (reference sequence). J gave up 11 bases and V 1 base, and 5 bases lay outside the gene matches. This CDR3 has 13 residues.

The sequence came from a woman aged 45-59 years with COVID-19, enrolled during active disease. Source material: peripheral blood. The chain links TRBV30 to TRBJ1-6; 7 bases fit TRBD1. The CDR3, as DNA: TGTGCCTGGAGTGGAGACAGGGACCCACCCCTCCACTTT. Protein: CAWSGDRDPPLHF.